This is a list of T cell receptor beta chains from one sample in a study of CD4 T cells in relation to SARS-CoV-2 and coronaviruses. No cognate antigen is known for these TCRs. This table comes from immunoSEQ multiplex PCR, and its TCRdb copy is limited to in-frame clones, with some not included. Altogether some 30,000 clones are present, 76% being singletons, with the ten largest covering about 17%. The source material was CD4+ T cells from PBMCs, cultured in vitro. These receptor sequences come from a human donor in good health. CDR3s leave out the opening cysteine and the closing phenylalanine or tryptophan. Each record gives: J gene, clone size, V gene, CDR3 protein. Size is stated for part of the rows, as once, few or many counts, or as a class when the clone is expanded.

TRBJ2-3	NA	TRBV10-1	ASSEAGGDTDTQY
TRBJ1-2	NA	TRBV11-2	ASSLDLNYGYT
TRBJ2-4	few	TRBV2	ASSVQVLRDIQY
TRBJ1-1	few	TRBV6-5	ASSYSAEITEAF
TRBJ1-2	NA	TRBV4-3	ASSQGGVGYGYT
TRBJ1-6	few	TRBV10-2	ASSEEVGVNSPLH
TRBJ1-6	NA	TRBV19	AGGRGLDNSPLH
TRBJ2-2	NA	TRBV9	ASSVPAFRPDTGELF
TRBJ2-3	NA	TRBV3-1/TRBV3-2	ASSLGTVLDTQY
TRBJ2-7	NA	TRBV11-1	ASSPRDRGVYEQY
TRBJ1-2	once	TRBV7-8	ASSSNDGYT
TRBJ2-5	once	TRBV19	ASSIWDRGSETQY
TRBJ2-1	NA	TRBV6-6	ASSYRTGRNEQF